The 6 T cell receptor beta chains in this list originate from one sample, sequenced in a study of T cells expressing NK-cell markers. TCRdb reprocessed the 5' RACE reads and stores each CDR3 protein as one record, lacking DNA. This specimen shows some 410,000 distinct CDR3 sequences; the ten leading clones hold approximately 7%. Material for sequencing was blood T cells: a sorted CD56 or NKG2C T cell subset, CD4+ or CD8+ T cells, or bulk PBMC T cells (not recorded which). The origin of the receptors is a woman aged 18 to 75 in good health.

The V gene is TRBV4-3, the J gene TRBJ1-2. This CDR3 is built from 14 residues. Germline V gene sequence: CDR1 LGHNA, CDR2 YSLEER. The CDR3 spells CASSQGGGGYGYTF.

The chain links TRBV4-3 to TRBJ1-2; TCRdb outputs TRBD1, but without DNA this stays unchecked. Germline values: CDR1 LGHNA, CDR2 YSLEER. The CDR3 spans 15 residues. The CDR3 sequence is CASSQVRTQPYGYTF.

This sequence joins TRBV29-1 and TRBJ2-4; TCRdb selects TRBD1, and the lack of DNA leaves this call unchecked. CDR3 size: 17 residues. Germline values: CDR1 SQVTM, CDR2 ANQGSEA. The CDR3 spells CSVAPGDKVVAKNIQYF. The whole variable domain, remainder taken from reference TRBV29-1 and TRBJ2-4, is SAVISQKPSRDICQRGTSLTIQCQVDSQVTMMFWYRQQPGQSLTLIATANQGSEATYESGFVIDKFPISRPNLTFSTLTVSNMSPEDSSIYLCSVAPGDKVVAKNIQYFGAGTRLSVL.

The J gene is TRBJ2-7, the V gene TRBV5-4. CDR3 length equals 15 residues. Germline loops: CDR1 SGHNT, CDR2 YYREEE (reference sequence). This CDR3 reads CASRKDISSSYEQYF.

The chain links TRBV29-1 to TRBJ1-2. Germline CDR1 SQVTM, CDR2 ANQGSEA. The CDR3 loop spans 16 amino acids. CDR3 sequence: CSADWGQGGPNYGYTF.

The rearrangement links TRBV7-8 to TRBJ2-5; TCRdb outputs TRBD2, but without DNA this stays unchecked. Germline CDR1 and CDR2: SGHVS and FQNEAQ. The length of the CDR3 is 14 residues. CDR3 loop: CASSPRAQLETQYF.